The 2 T cell receptor beta chains presented below share a single source sample, sequenced in a study of blood T cells in healthy people across ages. A second PCR, run for 7 to 11 cycles, used a sample-barcoded 5' primer plus a J-beta primer mix. MiXCR, applied by TCRdb to the 5' RACE reads, yields one record per CDR3 protein. The profile shows 450,000 to 600,000 distinct CDR3 sequences, roughly a quarter of them singletons. These data are also associated with another study on T cells of mothers and their children.

The specimen was blood. These receptors were collected from a boy between 2 and 15 years old in good health.

The chain employs TRBV24-1 and TRBJ2-3; D gene ambiguous. Germline V gene lookup returns CDR1 KGHDR and CDR2 SFDVKD. CDR3 length: 14 amino acids. Trimming shortened V by 9 bases and J by 1 base, and 13 bases separated the two germline ends. The DNA for the CDR3 is TGTGCCACCCTAGTGCGGAGTGGCACAGATACGCAGTATTTT. Its translation: CATLVRSGTDTQYF.

The J gene is TRBJ2-5, the V gene TRBV6-5; D might be TRBD1 (6 bases). The J call may be in error: the DNA end matches TRBJ2-1 better. The CDR3 extends over 14 amino acids. The germline CDR1 and CDR2 sequences are MNHEY and SVGAGI. The CDR3, as DNA: TGTGCCAGCAGTTACAAGGGGGAAGTCAATGAGCAGTTCTTC. This encodes CASSYKGEVNEQFF.